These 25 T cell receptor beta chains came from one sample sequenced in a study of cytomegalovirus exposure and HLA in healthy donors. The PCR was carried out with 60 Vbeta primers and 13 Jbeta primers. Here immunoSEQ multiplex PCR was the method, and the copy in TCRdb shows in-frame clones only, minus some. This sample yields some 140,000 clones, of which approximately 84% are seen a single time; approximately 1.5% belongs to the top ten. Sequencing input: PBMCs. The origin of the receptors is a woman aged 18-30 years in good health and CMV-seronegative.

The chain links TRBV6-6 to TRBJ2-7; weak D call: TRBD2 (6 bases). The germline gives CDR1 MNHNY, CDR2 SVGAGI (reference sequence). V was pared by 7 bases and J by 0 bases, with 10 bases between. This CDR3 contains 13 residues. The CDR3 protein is CASMREVSYEQYF. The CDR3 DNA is TGTGCCAGCATGAGGGAGGTCTCCTACGAGCAGTACTTC.

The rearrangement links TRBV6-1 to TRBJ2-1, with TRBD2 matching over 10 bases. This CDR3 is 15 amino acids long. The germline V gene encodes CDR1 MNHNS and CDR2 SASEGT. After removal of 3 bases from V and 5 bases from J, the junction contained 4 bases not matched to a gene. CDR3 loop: CASSDPGLANNEQFF. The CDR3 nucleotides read TGTGCCAGCAGTGACCCGGGACTAGCGAACAATGAGCAGTTCTTC.

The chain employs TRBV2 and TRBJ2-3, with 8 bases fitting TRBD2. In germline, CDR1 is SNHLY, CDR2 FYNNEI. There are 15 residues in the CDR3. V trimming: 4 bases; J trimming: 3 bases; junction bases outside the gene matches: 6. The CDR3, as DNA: TGTGCCAGCAGTGCCGAGCGGGAGATAACAGATACGCAGTATTTT. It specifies CASSAEREITDTQYF. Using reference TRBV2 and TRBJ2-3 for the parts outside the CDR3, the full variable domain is EPEVTQTPSHQVTQMGQEVILRCVPISNHLYFYWYRQILGQKVEFLVSFYNNEISEKSEIFDDQFSVERPDGSNFTLKIRSTKLEDSAMYFCASSAEREITDTQYFGPGTRLTVL.

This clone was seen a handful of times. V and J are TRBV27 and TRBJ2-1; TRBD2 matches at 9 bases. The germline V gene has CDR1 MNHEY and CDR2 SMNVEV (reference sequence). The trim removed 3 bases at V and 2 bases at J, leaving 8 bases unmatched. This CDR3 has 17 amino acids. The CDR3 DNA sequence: TGTGCCAGCAGTTTCACTAGCGGGCGAGGGCCCTACAATGAGCAGTTCTTC. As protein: CASSFTSGRGPYNEQFF.

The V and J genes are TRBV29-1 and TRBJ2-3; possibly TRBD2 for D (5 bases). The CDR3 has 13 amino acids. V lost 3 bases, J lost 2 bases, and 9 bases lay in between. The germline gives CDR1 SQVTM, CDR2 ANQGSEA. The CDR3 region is CSVEPGSTDTQYF. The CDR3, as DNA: TGCAGCGTTGAGCCGGGATCCACAGATACGCAGTATTTT.

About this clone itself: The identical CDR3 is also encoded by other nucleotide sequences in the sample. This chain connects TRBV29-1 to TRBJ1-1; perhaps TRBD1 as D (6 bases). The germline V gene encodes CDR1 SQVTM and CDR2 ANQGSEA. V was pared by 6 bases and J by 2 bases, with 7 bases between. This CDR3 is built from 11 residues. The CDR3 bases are TGCAGCGTGGGGGCAAACACTGAAGCTTTCTTT. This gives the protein CSVGANTEAFF. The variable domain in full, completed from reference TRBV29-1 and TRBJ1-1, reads SAVISQKPSRDICQRGTSLTIQCQVDSQVTMMFWYRQQPGQSLTLIATANQGSEATYESGFVIDKFPISRPNLTFSTLTVSNMSPEDSSIYLCSVGANTEAFFGQGTRLTVV.

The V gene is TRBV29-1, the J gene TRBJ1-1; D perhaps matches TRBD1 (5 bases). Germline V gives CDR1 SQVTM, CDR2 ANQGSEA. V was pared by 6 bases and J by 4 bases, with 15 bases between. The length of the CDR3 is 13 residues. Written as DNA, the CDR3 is TGCAGCGTCCAGGGAAGTAAGGGCACTGAAGCTTTCTTT. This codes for CSVQGSKGTEAFF.

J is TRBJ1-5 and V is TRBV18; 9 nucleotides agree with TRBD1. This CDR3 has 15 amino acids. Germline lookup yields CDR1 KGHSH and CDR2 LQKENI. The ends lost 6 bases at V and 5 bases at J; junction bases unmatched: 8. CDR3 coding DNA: TGTGCCAGCTCTCCCTCGACAGGGGGAGATCAGCCCCAGCATTTT. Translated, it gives CASSPSTGGDQPQHF.

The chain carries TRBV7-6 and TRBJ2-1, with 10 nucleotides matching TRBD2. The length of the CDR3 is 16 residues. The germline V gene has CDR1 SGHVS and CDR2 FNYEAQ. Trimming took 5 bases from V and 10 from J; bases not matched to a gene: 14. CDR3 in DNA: TGTGCCAGCAGCCTTCCCGGGACTAGCGTCGGGCGGGAGCAGTTCTTC. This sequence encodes CASSLPGTSVGREQFF.

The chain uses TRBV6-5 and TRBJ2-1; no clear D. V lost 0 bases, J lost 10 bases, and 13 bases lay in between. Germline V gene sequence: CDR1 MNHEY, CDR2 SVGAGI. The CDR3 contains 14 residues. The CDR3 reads CASSYSNRRWEQFF. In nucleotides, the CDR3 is TGTGCCAGCAGTTACTCGAATAGGCGGTGGGAGCAGTTCTTC.

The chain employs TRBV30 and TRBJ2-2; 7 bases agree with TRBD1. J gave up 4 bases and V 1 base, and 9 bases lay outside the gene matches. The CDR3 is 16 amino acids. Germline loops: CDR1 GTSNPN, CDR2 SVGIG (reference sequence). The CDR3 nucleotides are TGTGCCTGGAGTGCGGGCAGGGGGTTCGGCACCGGGGAGCTGTTTTTT. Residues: CAWSAGRGFGTGELFF.

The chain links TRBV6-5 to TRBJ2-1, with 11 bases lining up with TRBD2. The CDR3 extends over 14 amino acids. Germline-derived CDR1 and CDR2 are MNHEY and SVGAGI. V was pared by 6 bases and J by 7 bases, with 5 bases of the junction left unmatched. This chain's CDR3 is CASRVPSGRNEQFF. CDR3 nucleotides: TGTGCCAGCAGAGTCCCTAGCGGGAGGAATGAGCAGTTCTTC.

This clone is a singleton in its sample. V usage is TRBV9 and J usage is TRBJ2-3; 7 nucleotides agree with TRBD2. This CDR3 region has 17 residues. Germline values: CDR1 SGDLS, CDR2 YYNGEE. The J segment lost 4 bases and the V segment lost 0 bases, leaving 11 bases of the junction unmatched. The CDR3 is CASSVVSSGEGADTQYF. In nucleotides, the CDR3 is TGTGCCAGCAGCGTAGTTTCTAGCGGCGAGGGAGCAGATACGCAGTATTTT.

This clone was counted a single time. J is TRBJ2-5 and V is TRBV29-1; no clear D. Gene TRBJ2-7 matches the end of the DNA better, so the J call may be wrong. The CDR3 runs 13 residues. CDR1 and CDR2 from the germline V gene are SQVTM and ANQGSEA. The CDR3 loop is CSVEAPITYEQYF. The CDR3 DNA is TGCAGCGTTGAAGCACCCATAACCTACGAGCAGTACTTC.

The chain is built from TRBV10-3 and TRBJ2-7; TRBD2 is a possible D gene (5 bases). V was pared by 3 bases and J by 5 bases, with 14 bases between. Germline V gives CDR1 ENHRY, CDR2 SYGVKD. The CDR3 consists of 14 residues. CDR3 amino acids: CAISEGAAGNEQYF. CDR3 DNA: TGTGCCATCAGTGAAGGAGCGGCCGGGAACGAGCAGTACTTC.

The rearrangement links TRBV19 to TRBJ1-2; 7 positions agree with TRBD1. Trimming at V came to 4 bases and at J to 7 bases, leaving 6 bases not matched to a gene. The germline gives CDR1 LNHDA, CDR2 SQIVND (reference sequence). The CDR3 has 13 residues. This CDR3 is CASSTSQGSGYTF. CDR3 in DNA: TGTGCCAGTAGTACTTCACAGGGGAGTGGCTACACCTTC.

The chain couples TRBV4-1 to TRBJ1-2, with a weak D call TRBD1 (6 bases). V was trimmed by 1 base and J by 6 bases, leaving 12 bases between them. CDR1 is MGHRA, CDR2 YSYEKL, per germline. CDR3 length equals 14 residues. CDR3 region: CASSQVNRVNGYTF. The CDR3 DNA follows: TGCGCCAGCAGCCAAGTGAACAGGGTCAATGGCTACACCTTC.

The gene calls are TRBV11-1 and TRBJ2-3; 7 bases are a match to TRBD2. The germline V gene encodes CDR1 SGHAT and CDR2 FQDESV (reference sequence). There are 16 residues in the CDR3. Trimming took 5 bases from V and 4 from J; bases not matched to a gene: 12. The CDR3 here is CASSPGEGGRADTQYF. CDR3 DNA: TGTGCCAGCAGCCCTGGAGAGGGAGGGCGAGCAGATACGCAGTATTTT. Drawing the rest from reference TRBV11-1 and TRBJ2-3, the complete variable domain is EAEVAQSPRYKITEKSQAVAFWCDPISGHATLYWYRQILGQGPELLVQFQDESVVDDSQLPKDRFSAERLKGVDSTLKIQPAELGDSAMYLCASSPGEGGRADTQYFGPGTRLTVL.

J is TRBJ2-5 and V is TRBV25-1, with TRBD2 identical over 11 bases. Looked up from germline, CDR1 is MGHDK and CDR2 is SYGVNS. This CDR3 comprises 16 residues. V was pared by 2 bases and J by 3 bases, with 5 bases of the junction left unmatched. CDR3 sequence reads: CASSEGLAGWEETQYF. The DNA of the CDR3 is TGTGCCAGCAGTGAAGGACTAGCGGGCTGGGAAGAGACCCAGTACTTC. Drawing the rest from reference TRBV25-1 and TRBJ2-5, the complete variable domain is EADIYQTPRYLVIGTGKKITLECSQTMGHDKMYWYQQDPGMELHLIHYSYGVNSTEKGDLSSESTVSRIRTEHFPLTLESARPSHTSQYLCASSEGLAGWEETQYFGPGTRLLVL.

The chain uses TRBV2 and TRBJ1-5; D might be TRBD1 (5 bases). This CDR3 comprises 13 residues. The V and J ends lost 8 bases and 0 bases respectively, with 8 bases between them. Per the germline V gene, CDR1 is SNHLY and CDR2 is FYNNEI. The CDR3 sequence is CASVRDSNQPQHF. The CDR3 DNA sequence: TGTGCCAGCGTCAGGGATAGCAATCAGCCCCAGCATTTT.

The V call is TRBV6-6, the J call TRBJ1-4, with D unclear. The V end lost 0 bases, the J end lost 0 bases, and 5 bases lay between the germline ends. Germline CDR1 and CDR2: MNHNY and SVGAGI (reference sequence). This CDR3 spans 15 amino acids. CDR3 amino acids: CASSYSSTTNEKLFF. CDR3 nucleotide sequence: TGTGCCAGCAGTTACTCGTCCACAACTAATGAAAAACTGTTTTTT.

CDR3 amino acids: CASSITGGNQPQHF. CDR3 in DNA: TGTGCCAGCAGCATTACAGGGGGCAATCAGCCCCAGCATTTT. The rearrangement uses TRBV7-8 and TRBJ1-5; TRBD1 matches 7 bases. The CDR3 is 14 amino acids. V was pared by 5 bases and J by 2 bases, with 3 bases of the junction left unmatched. Per the germline V gene, CDR1 is SGHVS and CDR2 is FQNEAQ. Full variable domain (missing parts from reference TRBV7-8 and TRBJ1-5): GAGVSQSPRYKVAKRGQDVALRCDPISGHVSLFWYQQALGQGPEFLTYFQNEAQLDKSGLPSDRFFAERPEGSVSTLKIQRTQQEDSAVYLCASSITGGNQPQHFGDGTRLSIL.

CDR3 amino acids: CSHVRAGGSEAFF. DNA for the CDR3: TGCAGCCACGTCCGGGCAGGGGGGTCTGAAGCTTTCTTT. This chain uses TRBV29-1 with TRBJ1-1; 7 bases agree with TRBD1. Germline V gene sequence: CDR1 SQVTM, CDR2 ANQGSEA. CDR3 size: 13 residues. J gave up 6 bases and V 8 bases, and 12 bases lay outside the gene matches.

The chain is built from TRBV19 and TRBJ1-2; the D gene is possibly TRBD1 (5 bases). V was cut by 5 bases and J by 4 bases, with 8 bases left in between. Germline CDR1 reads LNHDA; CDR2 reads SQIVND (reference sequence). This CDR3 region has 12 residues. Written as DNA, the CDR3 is TGTGCCAGTAGTTCCAGGGCCTATGGCTACACCTTC. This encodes CASSSRAYGYTF.

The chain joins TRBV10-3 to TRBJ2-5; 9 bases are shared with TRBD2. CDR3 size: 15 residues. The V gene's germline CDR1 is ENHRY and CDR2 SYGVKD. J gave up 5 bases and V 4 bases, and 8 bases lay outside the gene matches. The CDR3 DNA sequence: TGTGCCATCAGTGCTAGCGGGGAAACACGCGAGACCCAGTACTTC. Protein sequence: CAISASGETRETQYF.